Given below is one TCR beta chain in context. Germline V gene lookup returns CDR1 MDHEN and CDR2 SYDVKM. V lost 2 bases to trimming and J lost 1 base, with 17 bases between them. The CDR3 spans 17 residues. Documented treatment: randomized to nivolumab then ipilimumab (arm A) or the reverse (arm B). Sequenced by immunoSEQ multiplex PCR; TCRdb stores in-frame clones only, minus some. The sample has around 9,100 clones; 59% are singletons. The source of the sample is a study of sequential checkpoint blockade in melanoma. About the study: Each arm's sequence ended with maintenance nivolumab.

The sequence came from a human donor with melanoma. The rearrangement links TRBV28 to TRBJ1-1; no firm D call. The material sequenced was CD8+ T cells sorted from blood (inferred from file names), taken from a patient given nivolumab and ipilimumab in sequence. Here the CDR3 DNA reads TGTGCCAGCAGTTTAATTACAGCCTCCTTTGGGAACACTGAAGCTTTCTTT. Translation gives CASSLITASFGNTEAFF.